These T cell receptor beta chains were read from a single sample in a study of T cell responses to AZD1222 COVID-19 vaccine. Assay: immunoSEQ multiplex PCR; the TCRdb copy retains only in-frame clones and omits some. This sample has approximately 120,000 clones; approximately 91% occur once, and the top ten carry more than 10%. This material consisted of peripheral blood, taken on day 0 of MenACWY control vaccination. The source of these receptors is an adult in good health. CDR3s include the opening cysteine and the closing phenylalanine or tryptophan. A D gene is named only where the DNA matches it firmly. Part of the rows lack a size; the others show once, few, many or a class for expanded clones.

d_call j_call clone_size v_call cdr3_aa cdr3_nt
. TRBJ1-1 . TRBV19 CASKFSGQIGTEAFF TGTGCCAGCAAATTTTCCGGACAGATAGGCACTGAAGCTTTCTTT
TRBD1 TRBJ2-7 . TRBV10-3 CAISPTGVWEQYF TGTGCCATCAGTCCTACAGGGGTTTGGGAGCAGTACTTC
TRBD1 TRBJ1-2 . TRBV28 CASSPQGDYGYTF TGTGCCAGCAGCCCTCAGGGGGACTATGGCTACACCTTC
. TRBJ1-1 . TRBV12-3/TRBV12-4 CASSYSVDTEAFF TGTGCCAGCAGCTACAGTGTCGACACTGAAGCTTTCTTT
TRBD1 TRBJ1-5 few TRBV19 CASSIAGGHQPQHF TGTGCCAGTAGTATAGCAGGGGGACATCAGCCCCAGCATTTT
TRBD1 TRBJ2-5 . TRBV7-8 CASSSGTGQETQYF TGTGCCAGCAGCTCCGGGACAGGACAAGAGACCCAGTACTTC
. TRBJ2-5 . TRBV10-2 CASSDPERTQYF TGCGCCAGCAGTGATCCCGAGCGGACCCAGTACTTC
. TRBJ1-5 . TRBV6-5 CASSPSRSNQPQHF TGTGCCAGCAGTCCCTCCCGGAGCAATCAGCCCCAGCATTTT
. TRBJ1-5 . TRBV7-8 CASREQASNQPQHF TGTGCCAGCAGGGAACAGGCTAGCAATCAGCCCCAGCATTTT
. TRBJ1-3 few TRBV7-2 CASSLGPENTIYF TGTGCCAGCAGCTTGGGCCCCGAAAACACCATATATTTT
TRBD1 TRBJ2-7 . TRBV7-6 CASSPGITGEVIYEQYF TGTGCCAGCAGCCCAGGGATCACAGGGGAAGTAATCTACGAGCAGTACTTC
. TRBJ2-4 . TRBV7-6 CASSQGPRVQLAKNIQYF TGTGCCAGCAGCCAAGGGCCCAGGGTCCAACTAGCCAAAAACATTCAGTACTTC
. TRBJ2-3 . TRBV6-5 CASKREQPFTDTQYF TGTGCCAGCAAAAGAGAACAGCCATTCACAGATACGCAGTATTTT
TRBD2 TRBJ2-3 . TRBV24-1 CATSDQREVTDTQYF TGTGCCACCAGTGATCAGCGGGAAGTCACAGATACGCAGTATTTT
. TRBJ1-5 few TRBV30 CAWSGRGTQPQHF TGTGCCTGGAGTGGGAGGGGGACCCAGCCCCAGCATTTT
. TRBJ1-5 . TRBV24-1 CATSASGQGPSNQPQHF TGTGCCACCTCAGCCTCTGGGCAGGGACCTAGCAATCAGCCCCAGCATTTT
. TRBJ2-7 . TRBV19 CASSTNPSIPYEQYF TGTGCCAGTAGTACAAACCCATCTATCCCCTACGAGCAGTACTTC